These 31 T cell receptor beta chains originate from one sample sequenced in a study of cytomegalovirus exposure and HLA in healthy donors. The PCR ran on 60 Vbeta and 13 Jbeta primers. Produced via immunoSEQ multiplex PCR; TCRdb's table is partial and in-frame only. In the table there are 120,000 or so clones, more than 75% of which are singletons. The specimen was PBMCs. The receptors derive from a man aged 25-45 years in good health and CMV-seropositive.

This chain links TRBV9 with TRBJ1-2; 10 positions match TRBD1. After removal of 0 bases from V and 8 bases from J, the junction contained 7 bases not matched to a gene. CDR3 length: 15 amino acids. Per the germline V gene, CDR1 is SGDLS and CDR2 is YYNGEE. The CDR3 nucleotides read TGTGCCAGCAGCGTAGTAGGGACAGGGGCCTGGGGCTACACCTTC. It yields the protein CASSVVGTGAWGYTF.

This clone was seen once. V gene TRBV27 combines with J gene TRBJ1-1, with TRBD1 matching over 8 bases. The V gene's germline CDR1 is MNHEY and CDR2 SMNVEV (reference sequence). V shed 6 bases, J shed 3 bases, and the junction held 6 bases outside the gene matches. This CDR3 is built from 14 residues. The DNA of the CDR3 is TGTGCCAGCAGGAAACTGGACAGGGACACTGAAGCTTTCTTT. The encoded protein is CASRKLDRDTEAFF.

This clone was seen once. The chain has TRBV10-2 and TRBJ1-2; D might be TRBD1 (5 bases). Germline lookup yields CDR1 WSHSY and CDR2 SAAADI. The CDR3 sequence is 14 residues long. V was trimmed by 2 bases and J by 12 bases, leaving 19 bases between them. The CDR3 DNA follows: TGCGCCAGCAGTGAGAGACAGCCCCCTGGAAAGAACACCTTC. Translating gives CASSERQPPGKNTF.

The chain couples TRBV29-1 to TRBJ2-5, with 7 bases fitting TRBD2. The CDR3 consists of 12 residues. The V gene's germline CDR1 is SQVTM and CDR2 ANQGSEA. J gave up 14 bases and V 2 bases, and 11 bases lay outside the gene matches. The CDR3 sequence: CSVETGGRPSYF. CDR3 sequence (DNA): TGCAGCGTTGAAACGGGCGGGAGACCCTCCTACTTC.

This chain links TRBV30 with TRBJ2-3; TRBD1 might be the D (6 bases). CDR1 and CDR2 from the germline V gene are GTSNPN and SVGIG (reference sequence). V lost 2 bases to trimming and J lost 2 bases, with 11 bases between them. There are 14 residues in the CDR3. CDR3 nucleotide sequence: TGTGCCTGGAGTAAGGACAGATACACAGATACGCAGTATTTT. This codes for CAWSKDRYTDTQYF. Complete variable domain (other parts from reference TRBV30 and TRBJ2-3): SQTIHQWPATLVQPVGSPLSLECTVEGTSNPNLYWYRQAAGRGLQLLFYSVGIGQISSEVPQNLSASRPQDRQFILSSKKLLLSDSGFYLCAWSKDRYTDTQYFGPGTRLTVL.

This clone was detected only once. V and J are TRBV9 and TRBJ2-7; 8 positions match TRBD2. CDR1 and CDR2 (germline): SGDLS, YYNGEE. With 2 bases clipped from V and 4 bases from J, the junction kept 11 bases outside the gene matches. There are 16 residues in the CDR3. The CDR3 here is CASSVKAAGGGYEQYF. The CDR3 DNA reads as TGTGCCAGCAGCGTGAAGGCGGCGGGAGGTGGATACGAGCAGTACTTC.

V is TRBV5-6 and J is TRBJ2-1, with 9 bases lining up with TRBD2. This CDR3 region has 16 residues. The V and J ends lost 5 bases and 7 bases, in that order; junction bases with no gene match: 13. CDR1 is SGHDT, CDR2 YYEEEE, per germline. This CDR3 is CASSSDSGRRGNEQFF. In nucleotides, the CDR3 is TGTGCCAGCAGTTCAGATAGCGGGAGAAGAGGGAATGAGCAGTTCTTC.

This clone appeared once. This chain uses TRBV11-1 with TRBJ2-1, with 14 bases that match TRBD2. Germline-derived CDR1 and CDR2 are SGHAT and FQDESV (reference sequence). The CDR3 has 16 residues. V shed 5 bases, J shed 10 bases, and the junction held 10 bases outside the gene matches. The CDR3 sequence: CASSVRLAGGPSEQFF. In nucleotides, the CDR3 is TGTGCCAGCAGCGTACGACTAGCGGGAGGGCCAAGCGAGCAGTTCTTC.

The gene calls are TRBV6-5 and TRBJ2-7, with D unclear. Trimming cost V 0 bases and J 7 bases, with 16 bases left between them. The CDR3 sequence is 15 residues long. CDR1 and CDR2 (germline): MNHEY, SVGAGI. The CDR3 DNA follows: TGTGCCAGCAGTTACTCGATTCAACAGTTCCAAGAGCAGTACTTC. Residues: CASSYSIQQFQEQYF.

The rearrangement joins TRBV5-4 to TRBJ2-3, with 8 bases lining up with TRBD1. Germline lookup yields CDR1 SGHNT and CDR2 YYREEE (reference sequence). The CDR3 runs to 16 residues. V lost 4 bases, J lost 6 bases, and 13 bases stayed unmatched. The CDR3 loop is CASSPTQGAVRDTQYF. DNA of the CDR3: TGTGCCAGCAGCCCCACCCAGGGGGCGGTAAGGGATACGCAGTATTTT.

The genes are TRBV2 and TRBJ1-4, with D possibly TRBD1 on 5 matching bases. CDR1 and CDR2 from the germline V gene are SNHLY and FYNNEI. V lost 2 bases and J lost 10, with 14 bases in between. The CDR3 totals 14 residues. The CDR3 region is CASSEFRDLRKLFF. The CDR3 DNA sequence: TGTGCCAGCAGTGAATTCCGGGACTTAAGAAAACTGTTTTTT.

This clone has a handful of counts. This chain links TRBV5-1 with TRBJ2-1; 8 bases map to TRBD2. The V gene's germline CDR1 is SGHRS and CDR2 YFSETQ. The CDR3 has 16 residues. Trimming took 0 bases from V and 0 from J; bases not matched to a gene: 2. In DNA form, the CDR3 reads TGCGCCAGCAGCTTGGCCAGCGGGAGCTCCTACAATGAGCAGTTCTTC. The encoded protein is CASSLASGSSYNEQFF.

This clone was observed a few times. The chain joins TRBV6-1 to TRBJ2-7; possible D gene TRBD2, 6 bases. V was pared by 7 bases and J by 3 bases, with 16 bases between. This CDR3 comprises 14 residues. Germline V gene sequence: CDR1 MNHNS, CDR2 SASEGT. This CDR3 reads CASTLYRESYEQYF. The CDR3 coding sequence is TGTGCCAGCACCTTGTATCGGGAGAGCTACGAGCAGTACTTC.

In the case of this clone: At one end the junction does not follow the germline gene, possibly because of a read error. The CDR3 reads CASSLSGTRSYEQYF. In DNA form, the CDR3 reads TGTGCTAGCAGCCTCTCCGGGACACGCTCCTACGAGCAGTACTTC. The V call is TRBV7-7, the J call TRBJ2-7; the D gene is possibly TRBD1 (6 bases). CDR1 is SSHAT and CDR2 is FNYEAQ in the germline V gene (reference sequence). This CDR3 has 15 amino acids.

The chain has TRBV9 and TRBJ2-1; 8 bases are a match to TRBD2. Germline CDR1 is SGDLS and CDR2 is YYNGEE. J was trimmed by 2 bases and V by 0 bases; bases with no gene match: 10. The CDR3 has 18 residues. CDR3 in amino acids: CASSVAGSGSPTYNEQFF. The CDR3, as DNA: TGTGCCAGCAGCGTAGCAGGGAGCGGGAGTCCGACCTACAATGAGCAGTTCTTC.

This sequence joins TRBV5-6 and TRBJ2-1; 8 nucleotides agree with TRBD2. J gave up 10 bases and V 3 bases, and 3 bases lay outside the gene matches. CDR1 and CDR2 (germline): SGHDT, YYEEEE. The CDR3 totals 12 residues. CDR3 in DNA: TGTGCCAGCAGCTCGACTAGCGTGGAGCAGTTCTTC. Translated, it gives CASSSTSVEQFF.

The chain joins TRBV27 to TRBJ1-4; a weak D match, TRBD1 (5 bases). Per the germline V gene, CDR1 is MNHEY and CDR2 is SMNVEV (reference sequence). CDR3 length: 15 amino acids. V shed 1 base and J shed 5 bases, with 11 bases lying between them. This chain's CDR3 is CASSLYPGMNEKLFF. The DNA for the CDR3 is TGTGCCAGCAGTTTATATCCAGGGATGAATGAAAAACTGTTTTTT.

The V gene is TRBV11-2, the J gene TRBJ1-4; no clear D. This CDR3 is 14 amino acids long. V shed 8 bases and J shed 0 bases, with 10 bases lying between them. Germline loops: CDR1 SGHAT, CDR2 FQNNGV. CDR3 in DNA: TGTGCCAGCCGCCGGGGTGCAACTAATGAAAAACTGTTTTTT. This translates into CASRRGATNEKLFF.

J is TRBJ2-7 and V is TRBV5-1; unclear D gene. This CDR3 comprises 15 residues. The V end lost 1 base, the J end lost 0 bases, and 11 bases lay between the germline ends. CDR1 SGHRS and CDR2 YFSETQ come from the germline V gene. In DNA form, the CDR3 reads TGCGCCAGCAGCTTGAATGAGAGAACCTCCTACGAGCAGTACTTC. Its translation: CASSLNERTSYEQYF.

This rearrangement joins TRBV7-8 to TRBJ1-5; no definite D call. Germline assignment: CDR1 SGHVS and CDR2 FQNEAQ. V was trimmed by 1 base and J by 7 bases, leaving 17 bases between them. This CDR3 has 16 residues. CDR3 residues: CASSLVGGISWQPQHF. The CDR3 bases are TGTGCCAGCAGCTTAGTTGGCGGCATCTCTTGGCAGCCCCAGCATTTT.

This clone was counted a few times. This chain joins TRBV5-1 and TRBJ2-2; 8 bases align to TRBD2. The CDR3 is 17 amino acids. Germline values: CDR1 SGHRS, CDR2 YFSETQ. V gave up 4 bases and J gave up 5 bases; unmatched junction bases: 13. The CDR3 nucleotides read TGCGCCAGCAGCAGTAGCGGGAATATACCTTGGACCGGGGAGCTGTTTTTT. It is translated as CASSSSGNIPWTGELFF.

J is TRBJ2-3 and V is TRBV4-3; TRBD2 might be the D (6 bases). CDR1 is LGHNA, CDR2 YSLEER, per germline. V lost 0 bases, J lost 4 bases, and 11 bases lay in between. CDR3 length: 15 amino acids. The CDR3 is CASSQDYGSSDTQYF. In DNA, the CDR3 is TGCGCCAGCAGCCAAGATTACGGGAGTTCAGATACGCAGTATTTT.

This clone has only a few counts. The chain has TRBV5-1 and TRBJ2-5; no definite D call. This CDR3 is built from 12 residues. The germline V and J ends were trimmed by 2 bases and 2 bases, with 4 bases remaining between them. Germline assignment: CDR1 SGHRS and CDR2 YFSETQ. CDR3 bases: TGCGCCAGCAGCTTTATGCAAGAGACCCAGTACTTC. This sequence encodes CASSFMQETQYF. The full variable domain, completed using reference TRBV5-1 and TRBJ2-5, is KAGVTQTPRYLIKTRGQQVTLSCSPISGHRSVSWYQQTPGQGLQFLFEYFSETQRNKGNFPGRFSGRQFSNSRSEMNVSTLELGDSALYLCASSFMQETQYFGPGTRLLVL.

This rearrangement joins TRBV5-1 to TRBJ2-3, with 7 positions matching TRBD1. This CDR3 is 15 amino acids long. V was pared by 0 bases and J by 4 bases, with 5 bases of the junction left unmatched. Germline-derived CDR1 and CDR2 are SGHRS and YFSETQ. The chain's CDR3 is CASSLGQGLSDTQYF. CDR3 DNA sequence: TGCGCCAGCAGCTTGGGACAGGGATTGTCAGATACGCAGTATTTT.

The CDR3 nucleotides are TGTGCCAGCAGCTTAGATTCCGGGGTCGGGCTTCAGTACTTC. Encoded protein: CASSLDSGVGLQYF. The J gene is TRBJ2-4, the V gene TRBV11-3; tentative D call: TRBD2 (5 bases). V lost 0 bases, J lost 11 bases, and 14 bases lay in between. CDR3 size: 14 residues. CDR1 is SGHNT, CDR2 YENEEA, per germline.

The V call is TRBV28, the J call TRBJ1-2; no reliable D call. CDR1 and CDR2 from the germline V gene are MDHEN and SYDVKM. This CDR3 contains 16 residues. The V gene lost 8 bases and the J gene lost 4 bases, with 23 bases spanning the gap. Written as DNA, the CDR3 is TGTGCCAGCCACGGAACAGTGGCCATTAAAAGCTATGGCTACACCTTC. Its translation is CASHGTVAIKSYGYTF.

The chain employs TRBV10-3 and TRBJ2-3; 7 bases match TRBD2. J lost 0 bases, V lost 0 bases, and 3 bases had no gene match. Per the germline V gene, CDR1 is ENHRY and CDR2 is SYGVKD. The CDR3 sequence is 16 residues long. As DNA, the CDR3 is TGTGCCATCAGTGAGTCTGGCGGGGGAAGCACAGATACGCAGTATTTT. Its protein is CAISESGGGSTDTQYF.

The chain links TRBV29-1 to TRBJ1-4, with a possible D match to TRBD1 (6 bases). V gave up 8 bases and J gave up 7 bases, with 17 bases separating them. CDR1 is SQVTM and CDR2 is ANQGSEA in the germline V gene. The CDR3 is 13 amino acids. The CDR3 spells CSIAGAGSEKLFF. The CDR3, as DNA: TGCAGCATCGCAGGGGCTGGGAGTGAAAAACTGTTTTTT.

The chain employs TRBV5-6 and TRBJ2-1; 7 bases line up with TRBD1. This CDR3 is built from 11 residues. Germline-derived CDR1 and CDR2 are SGHDT and YYEEEE. The trim removed 1 base at V and 12 bases at J, leaving 1 base unmatched. CDR3 sequence (DNA): TGTGCCAGCAGCTTGACAGGGGCGCAGTTCTTC. As protein: CASSLTGAQFF.

V gene TRBV10-3 combines with J gene TRBJ2-5; the match to TRBD2 covers 14 bases. With V trimmed by 6 bases and J by 5 bases, 14 bases remained unmatched. Germline loops: CDR1 ENHRY, CDR2 SYGVKD. The CDR3 is 18 amino acids. CDR3: CAISPRTSGRTVGETQYF. CDR3 sequence (DNA): TGTGCCATCAGCCCCCGGACTAGCGGGAGGACGGTGGGCGAGACCCAGTACTTC.

The V gene is TRBV29-1, the J gene TRBJ2-4, with TRBD1 matching over 8 bases. CDR1 and CDR2 from the germline V gene are SQVTM and ANQGSEA. The CDR3 has 18 amino acids. V trimming: 6 bases; J trimming: 0 bases; junction bases outside the gene matches: 16. The CDR3 nucleotides read TGCAGCGTCTACGGGACAGGACGTGAGAACCTAGCCAAAAACATTCAGTACTTC. This encodes CSVYGTGRENLAKNIQYF.